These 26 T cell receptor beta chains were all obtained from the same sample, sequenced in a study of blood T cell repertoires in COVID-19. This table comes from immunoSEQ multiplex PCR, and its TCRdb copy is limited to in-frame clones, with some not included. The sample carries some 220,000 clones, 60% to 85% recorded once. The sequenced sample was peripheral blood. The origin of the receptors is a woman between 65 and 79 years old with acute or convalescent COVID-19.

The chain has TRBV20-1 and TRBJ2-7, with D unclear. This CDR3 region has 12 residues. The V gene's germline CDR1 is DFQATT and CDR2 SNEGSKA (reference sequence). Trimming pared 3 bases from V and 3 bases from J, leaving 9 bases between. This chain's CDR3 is CSASPSLYEQYF. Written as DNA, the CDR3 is TGCAGTGCTAGTCCCTCCCTCTACGAGCAGTACTTC.

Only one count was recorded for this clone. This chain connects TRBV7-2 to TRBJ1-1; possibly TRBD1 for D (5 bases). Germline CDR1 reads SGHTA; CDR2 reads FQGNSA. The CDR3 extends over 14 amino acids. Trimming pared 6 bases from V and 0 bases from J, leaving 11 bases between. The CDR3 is CASSPRAMNTEAFF. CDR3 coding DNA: TGTGCCAGCAGTCCCAGGGCCATGAACACTGAAGCTTTCTTT.

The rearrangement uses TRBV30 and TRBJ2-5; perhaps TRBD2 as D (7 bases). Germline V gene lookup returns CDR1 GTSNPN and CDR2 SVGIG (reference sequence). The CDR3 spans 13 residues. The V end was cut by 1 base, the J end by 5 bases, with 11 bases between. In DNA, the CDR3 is TGTGCCTGGAGTGCATCGGGGGGCGAGACCCAGTACTTC. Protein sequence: CAWSASGGETQYF. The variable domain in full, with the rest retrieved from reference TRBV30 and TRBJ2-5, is SQTIHQWPATLVQPVGSPLSLECTVEGTSNPNLYWYRQAAGRGLQLLFYSVGIGQISSEVPQNLSASRPQDRQFILSSKKLLLSDSGFYLCAWSASGGETQYFGPGTRLLVL.

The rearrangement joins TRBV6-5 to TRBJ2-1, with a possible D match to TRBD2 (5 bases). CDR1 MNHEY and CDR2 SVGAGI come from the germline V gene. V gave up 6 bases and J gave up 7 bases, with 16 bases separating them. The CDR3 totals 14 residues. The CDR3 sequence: CASSTNSGGNEQFF. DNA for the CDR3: TGTGCCAGCAGCACTAACTCGGGCGGGAATGAGCAGTTCTTC.

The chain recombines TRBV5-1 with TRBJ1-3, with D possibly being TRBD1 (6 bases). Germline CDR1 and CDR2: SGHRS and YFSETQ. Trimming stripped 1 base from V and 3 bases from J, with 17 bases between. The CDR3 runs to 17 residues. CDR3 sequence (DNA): TGCGCCAGCAGCTTGACCGCGACAGGAGCCAGTGGAAACACCATATATTTT. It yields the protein CASSLTATGASGNTIYF.

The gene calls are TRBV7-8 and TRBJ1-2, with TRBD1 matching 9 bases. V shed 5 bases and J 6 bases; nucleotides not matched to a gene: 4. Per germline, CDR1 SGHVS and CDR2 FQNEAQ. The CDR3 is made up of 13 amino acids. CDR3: CASSRGQGNGYTF. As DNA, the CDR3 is TGTGCCAGCAGCCGCGGACAGGGGAATGGCTACACCTTC.

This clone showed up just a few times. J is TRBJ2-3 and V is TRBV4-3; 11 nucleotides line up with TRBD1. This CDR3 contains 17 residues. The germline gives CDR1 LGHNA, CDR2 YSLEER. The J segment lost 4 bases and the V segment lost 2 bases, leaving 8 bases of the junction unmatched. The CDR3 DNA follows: TGCGCCAGCAGCCAAAGTCCCCCGGGACAGGGGGCAGATACGCAGTATTTT. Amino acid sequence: CASSQSPPGQGADTQYF.

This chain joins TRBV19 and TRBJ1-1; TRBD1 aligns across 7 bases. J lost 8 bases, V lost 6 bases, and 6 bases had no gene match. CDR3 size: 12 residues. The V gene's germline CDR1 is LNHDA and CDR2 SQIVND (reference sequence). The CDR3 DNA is TGTGCCAGTAGAAGACAGGGCGAGGAAGCTTTCTTT. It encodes CASRRQGEEAFF.

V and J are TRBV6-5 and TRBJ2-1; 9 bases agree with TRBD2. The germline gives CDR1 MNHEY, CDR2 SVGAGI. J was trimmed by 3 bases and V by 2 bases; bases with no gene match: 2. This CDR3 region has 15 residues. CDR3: CASSYAGGSYNEQFF. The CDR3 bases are TGTGCCAGCAGTTACGCGGGGGGGAGCTACAATGAGCAGTTCTTC.

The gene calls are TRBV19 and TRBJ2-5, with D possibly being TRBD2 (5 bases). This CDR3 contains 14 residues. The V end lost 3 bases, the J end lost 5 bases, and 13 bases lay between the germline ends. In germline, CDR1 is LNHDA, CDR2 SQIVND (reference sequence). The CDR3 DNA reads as TGTGCCAGTAGTATTGCCGTCCCGGGGGAGACCCAGTACTTC. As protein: CASSIAVPGETQYF.

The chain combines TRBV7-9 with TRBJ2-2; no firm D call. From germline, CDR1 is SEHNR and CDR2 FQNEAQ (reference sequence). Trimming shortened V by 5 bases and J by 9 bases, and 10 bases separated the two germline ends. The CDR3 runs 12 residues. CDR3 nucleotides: TGTGCCAGCAGCCCCTCGAGCAGGGAGCTGTTTTTT. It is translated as CASSPSSRELFF.

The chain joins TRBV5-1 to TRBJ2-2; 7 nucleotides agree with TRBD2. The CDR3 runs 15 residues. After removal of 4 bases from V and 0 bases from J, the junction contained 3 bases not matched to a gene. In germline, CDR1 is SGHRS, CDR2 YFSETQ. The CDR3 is CASSTLAPNTGELFF. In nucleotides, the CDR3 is TGCGCCAGCAGCACACTAGCGCCGAACACCGGGGAGCTGTTTTTT. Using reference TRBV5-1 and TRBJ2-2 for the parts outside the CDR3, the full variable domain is KAGVTQTPRYLIKTRGQQVTLSCSPISGHRSVSWYQQTPGQGLQFLFEYFSETQRNKGNFPGRFSGRQFSNSRSEMNVSTLELGDSALYLCASSTLAPNTGELFFGEGSRLTVL.

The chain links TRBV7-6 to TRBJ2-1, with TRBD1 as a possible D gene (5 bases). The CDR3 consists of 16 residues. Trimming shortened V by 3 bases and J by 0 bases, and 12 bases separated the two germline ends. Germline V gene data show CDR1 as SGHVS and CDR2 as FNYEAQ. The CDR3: CASSFITTVSYNEQFF. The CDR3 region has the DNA TGTGCCAGCAGCTTCATTACGACAGTCTCCTACAATGAGCAGTTCTTC.

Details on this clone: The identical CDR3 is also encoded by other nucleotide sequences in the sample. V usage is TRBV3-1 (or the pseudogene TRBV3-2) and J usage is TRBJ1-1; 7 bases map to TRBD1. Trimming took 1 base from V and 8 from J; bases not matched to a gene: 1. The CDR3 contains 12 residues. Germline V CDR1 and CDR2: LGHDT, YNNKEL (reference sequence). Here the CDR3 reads CASSQGGGEAFF. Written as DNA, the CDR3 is TGTGCCAGCAGCCAAGGAGGGGGCGAAGCTTTCTTT.

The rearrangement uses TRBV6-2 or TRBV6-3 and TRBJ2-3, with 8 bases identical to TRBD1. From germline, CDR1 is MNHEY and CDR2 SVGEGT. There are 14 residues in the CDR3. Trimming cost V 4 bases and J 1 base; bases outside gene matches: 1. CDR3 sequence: CASSSTGGTDTQYF. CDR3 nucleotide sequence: TGTGCCAGCAGTTCGACAGGGGGCACAGATACGCAGTATTTT.

The DNA for the CDR3 is TGTGCCAGCAGCCTAATCCTTTACGAGCAGTACTTC. Its protein is CASSLILYEQYF. The chain uses TRBV7-8 and TRBJ2-7; D unclear. V was clipped by 5 bases and J by 4 bases, with 9 bases between them. Germline CDR1 SGHVS, CDR2 FQNEAQ. CDR3 size: 12 residues.

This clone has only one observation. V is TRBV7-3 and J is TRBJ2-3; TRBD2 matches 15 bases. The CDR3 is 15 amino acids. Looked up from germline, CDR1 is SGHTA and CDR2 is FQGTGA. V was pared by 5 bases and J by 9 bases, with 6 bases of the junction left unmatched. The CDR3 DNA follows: TGTGCCAGCAGCCAAGGGACTAGCGGGGGGTTGACGCAGTATTTT. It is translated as CASSQGTSGGLTQYF.

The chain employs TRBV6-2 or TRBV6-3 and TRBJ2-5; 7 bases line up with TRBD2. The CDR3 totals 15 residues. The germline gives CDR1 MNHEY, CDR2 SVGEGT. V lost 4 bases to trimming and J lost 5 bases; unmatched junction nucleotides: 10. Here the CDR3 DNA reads TGTGCCAGCAGTTTTACACGACTAGCCGGCGAGACCCAGTACTTC. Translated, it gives CASSFTRLAGETQYF.

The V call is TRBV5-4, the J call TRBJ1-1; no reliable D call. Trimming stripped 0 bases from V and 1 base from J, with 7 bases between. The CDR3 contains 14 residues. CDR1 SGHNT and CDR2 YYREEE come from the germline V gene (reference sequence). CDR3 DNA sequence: TGTGCCAGCAGCTTGGGAGGAGAGAACACTGAAGCTTTCTTT. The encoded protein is CASSLGGENTEAFF.

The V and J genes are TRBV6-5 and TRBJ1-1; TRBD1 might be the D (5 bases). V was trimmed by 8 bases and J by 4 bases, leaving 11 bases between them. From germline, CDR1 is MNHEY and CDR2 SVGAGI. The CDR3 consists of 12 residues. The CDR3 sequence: CASLRGGTEAFF. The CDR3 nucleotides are TGTGCCAGCCTTCGCGGGGGCACTGAAGCTTTCTTT.

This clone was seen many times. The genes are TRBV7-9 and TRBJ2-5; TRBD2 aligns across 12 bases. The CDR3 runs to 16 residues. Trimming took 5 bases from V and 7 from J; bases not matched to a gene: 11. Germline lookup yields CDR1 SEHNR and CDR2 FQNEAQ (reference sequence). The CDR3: CASSAPSSGGAGTQYF. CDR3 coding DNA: TGTGCCAGCAGCGCCCCTTCTAGCGGGGGGGCCGGGACCCAGTACTTC.

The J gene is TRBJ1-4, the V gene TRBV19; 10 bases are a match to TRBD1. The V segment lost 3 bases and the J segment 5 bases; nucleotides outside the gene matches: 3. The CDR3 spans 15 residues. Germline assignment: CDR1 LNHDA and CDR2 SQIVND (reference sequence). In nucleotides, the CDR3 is TGTGCCAGTAGTATGACAGGGGGCCTAAATGAAAAACTGTTTTTT. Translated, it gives CASSMTGGLNEKLFF.

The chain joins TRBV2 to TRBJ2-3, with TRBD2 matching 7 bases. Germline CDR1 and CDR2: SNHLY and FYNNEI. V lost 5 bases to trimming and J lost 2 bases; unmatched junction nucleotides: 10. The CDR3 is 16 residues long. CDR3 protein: CASSTPSAGVTDTQYF. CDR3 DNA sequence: TGTGCCAGCAGTACCCCGTCGGCGGGAGTCACAGATACGCAGTATTTT.

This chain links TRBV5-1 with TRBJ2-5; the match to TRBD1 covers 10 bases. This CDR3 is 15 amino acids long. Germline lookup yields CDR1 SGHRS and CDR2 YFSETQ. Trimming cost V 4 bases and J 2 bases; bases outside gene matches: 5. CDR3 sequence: CASSEGQGRQETQYF. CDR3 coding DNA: TGCGCCAGCAGCGAGGGACAGGGGAGGCAAGAGACCCAGTACTTC.

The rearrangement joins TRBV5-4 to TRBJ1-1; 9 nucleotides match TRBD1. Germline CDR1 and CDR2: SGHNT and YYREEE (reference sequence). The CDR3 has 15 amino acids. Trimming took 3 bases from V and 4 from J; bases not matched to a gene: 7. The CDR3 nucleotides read TGTGCCAGCAGCTCGCCTACAGGGGGCGTCACTGAAGCTTTCTTT. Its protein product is CASSSPTGGVTEAFF.

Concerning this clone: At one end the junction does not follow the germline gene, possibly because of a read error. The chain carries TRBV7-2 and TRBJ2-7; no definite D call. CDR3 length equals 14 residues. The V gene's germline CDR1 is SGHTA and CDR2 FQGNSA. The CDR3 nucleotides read TGTGCCAGCAGCTCATCCCTACTCTCCTCCGAGCAGTACTTC. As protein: CASSSSLLSSEQYF.